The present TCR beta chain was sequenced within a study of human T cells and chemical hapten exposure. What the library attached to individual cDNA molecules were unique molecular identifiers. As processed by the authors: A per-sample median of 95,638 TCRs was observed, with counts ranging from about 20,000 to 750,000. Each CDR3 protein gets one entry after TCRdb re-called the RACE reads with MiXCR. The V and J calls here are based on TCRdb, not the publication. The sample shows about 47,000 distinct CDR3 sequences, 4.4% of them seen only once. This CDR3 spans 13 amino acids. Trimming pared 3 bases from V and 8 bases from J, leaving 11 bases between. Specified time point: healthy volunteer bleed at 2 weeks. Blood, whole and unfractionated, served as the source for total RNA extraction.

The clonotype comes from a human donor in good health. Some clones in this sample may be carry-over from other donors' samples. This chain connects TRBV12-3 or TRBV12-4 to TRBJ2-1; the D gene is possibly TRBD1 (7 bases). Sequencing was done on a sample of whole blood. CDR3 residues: CASSFRGADEQFF. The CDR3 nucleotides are TGTGCCAGCAGTTTCAGGGGGGCCGATGAGCAGTTCTTC.